These 18 T cell receptor beta chains came from one sample sequenced in a study of blood T cell repertoires in COVID-19. Repertoires were generated with immunoSEQ multiplex PCR, while TCRdb's copy carries only in-frame clones and drops some. The table lists some 140,000 clones, roughly 79% of them singletons. Sample: peripheral blood. The receptors come from a human donor in a cohort sampled during active COVID-19.

The chain links TRBV7-8 to TRBJ1-1; D call uncertain. The CDR3 is made up of 13 amino acids. With 5 bases removed from V and 8 bases from J, the gap between germline ends came to 15 bases. Germline CDR1 and CDR2: SGHVS and FQNEAQ. Here the CDR3 DNA reads TGTGCCAGCAGCGAGCCGCCGGGTGCGGAAGCTTTCTTT. Encoded protein: CASSEPPGAEAFF.

Written as DNA, the CDR3 is TGTGCCAGCAGGGGGCAGCCCAATTCCTACAATGAGCAGTTCTTC. It codes for CASRGQPNSYNEQFF. The V and J genes are TRBV6-5 and TRBJ2-1; tentatively, D is TRBD1 (5 bases). The length of the CDR3 is 15 residues. V was shortened by 6 bases and J by 1 base, with 13 bases between the two germline ends. Germline values: CDR1 MNHEY, CDR2 SVGAGI.

J is TRBJ2-2 and V is TRBV28; the match to TRBD1 covers 8 bases. This CDR3 has 16 amino acids. The V gene end was trimmed by 7 bases and the J gene end by 4 bases; junction bases not matched to a gene: 11. Per germline, CDR1 MDHEN and CDR2 SYDVKM. The CDR3 nucleotides read TGTGCCAGCAATTCCAAGGACAGGGATGGCACCGGGGAGCTGTTTTTT. Its protein product is CASNSKDRDGTGELFF.

This clone was counted a single time. Here the CDR3 reads CASSRGDRGGNNEQFF. CDR3 nucleotide sequence: TGTGCCAGCAGTCGCGGGGACAGGGGGGGAAACAATGAGCAGTTCTTC. This rearrangement joins TRBV7-2 to TRBJ2-1; TRBD1 matches at 11 bases. This CDR3 region has 16 residues. CDR1 SGHTA and CDR2 FQGNSA come from the germline V gene. The V and J ends lost 6 bases and 5 bases, in that order; junction bases with no gene match: 9.

The V and J genes are TRBV6-6 and TRBJ1-1; D gene unclear. The CDR3 length is 13 residues. V was clipped by 11 bases and J by 4 bases, with 17 bases between them. Germline CDR1 reads MNHNY; CDR2 reads SVGAGI (reference sequence). The CDR3 here is CAAGYGGATEAFF. CDR3 bases: TGTGCCGCCGGTTACGGAGGAGCCACTGAAGCTTTCTTT.

The V call is TRBV5-4, the J call TRBJ1-1; 7 bases match TRBD1. V trimming: 4 bases; J trimming: 3 bases; junction bases outside the gene matches: 6. Per germline, CDR1 SGHNT and CDR2 YYREEE (reference sequence). The CDR3 extends over 14 amino acids. This CDR3 is CASSRQGVHTEAFF. In nucleotides, the CDR3 is TGTGCCAGCAGCCGACAGGGAGTGCACACTGAAGCTTTCTTT.

This rearrangement joins TRBV18 to TRBJ2-7; possibly TRBD2 for D (6 bases). Trimming removed 3 bases from V and 3 bases from J, with 15 bases in between. The CDR3 runs 15 residues. Germline CDR1 is KGHSH and CDR2 is LQKENI. This CDR3 is CASSPRRGLSYEQYF. CDR3 sequence (DNA): TGTGCCAGCTCACCTCGTCGGGGACTTAGCTACGAGCAGTACTTC.

This clone was detected once. The V call is TRBV15, the J call TRBJ2-3; perhaps TRBD1 as D (5 bases). The CDR3 is made up of 12 amino acids. Germline V gives CDR1 LNHNV, CDR2 YYDKDF (reference sequence). Trimming removed 5 bases from V and 8 bases from J, with 11 bases in between. The DNA for the CDR3 is TGTGCCACCAGCCCCGGACACGTTACGCAGTATTTT. Translating gives CATSPGHVTQYF.

This chain joins TRBV7-9 and TRBJ2-6; 7 positions agree with TRBD1. CDR3 length: 16 amino acids. Per the germline V gene, CDR1 is SEHNR and CDR2 is FQNEAQ (reference sequence). With 4 bases clipped from V and 2 bases from J, the junction kept 5 bases outside the gene matches. CDR3 in DNA: TGTGCCAGCAGCTATCCGGGACAGCCTGGGGCCAACGTCCTGACTTTC. Its protein is CASSYPGQPGANVLTF.

This chain connects TRBV5-1 to TRBJ2-6; D not resolved. The CDR3 spans 15 residues. CDR1 SGHRS and CDR2 YFSETQ come from the germline V gene. V was shortened by 4 bases and J by 0 bases, with 8 bases between the two germline ends. The CDR3 bases are TGCGCCAGCAGCGGCAGGTTCTCTGGGGCCAACGTCCTGACTTTC. Its protein is CASSGRFSGANVLTF.

This clone appeared a single time. The chain joins TRBV9 to TRBJ1-4; weak D call: TRBD1 (5 bases). The germline CDR1 and CDR2 sequences are SGDLS and YYNGEE. This CDR3 has 16 amino acids. V gave up 2 bases and J gave up 2 bases, with 13 bases separating them. CDR3 nucleotide sequence: TGTGCCAGCAGCGTGGAGGAGGGGAGGACTAATGAAAAACTGTTTTTT. Its protein product is CASSVEEGRTNEKLFF. Based on the CDR3 plus reference TRBV9 and TRBJ1-4, the full variable domain is DSGVTQTPKHLITATGQRVTLRCSPRSGDLSVYWYQQSLDQGLQFLIQYYNGEERAKGNILERFSAQQFPDLHSELNLSSLELGDSALYFCASSVEEGRTNEKLFFGSGTQLSVL.

J is TRBJ2-1 and V is TRBV19; 9 bases match TRBD1. CDR1 is LNHDA and CDR2 is SQIVND in the germline V gene (reference sequence). V lost 7 bases, J lost 5 bases, and 3 bases stayed unmatched. The CDR3 extends over 13 amino acids. In nucleotides, the CDR3 is TGTGCCAGTAAGGGACAGGGTAACAATGAGCAGTTCTTC. Protein sequence: CASKGQGNNEQFF.

The chain couples TRBV4-2 to TRBJ2-1; TRBD2 matches 8 bases. V was clipped by 0 bases and J by 7 bases; unmatched bases: 5. Germline V lookup: CDR1 LGHNA, CDR2 YNFKEQ. This CDR3 spans 15 amino acids. CDR3 in amino acids: CASSQDSGTRNEQFF. Here the CDR3 DNA reads TGTGCCAGCAGCCAAGATTCGGGGACTAGGAATGAGCAGTTCTTC.

This clone showed up just once. The chain has TRBV18 and TRBJ2-3, with D possibly being TRBD1 (6 bases). Germline CDR1 is KGHSH and CDR2 is LQKENI. The CDR3 runs to 14 residues. V lost 0 bases and J 3 bases, leaving 7 bases between the germline ends. CDR3 nucleotides: TGTGCCAGCTCACCACCCCAGGGGACAGATACGCAGTATTTT. Encoded protein: CASSPPQGTDTQYF.

The V and J genes are TRBV3-1 (or the pseudogene TRBV3-2) and TRBJ1-1, with a weak D call TRBD1 (6 bases). There are 14 residues in the CDR3. Trimming stripped 4 bases from V and 6 bases from J, with 15 bases between. From germline, CDR1 is LGHDT and CDR2 YNNKEL (reference sequence). CDR3 in DNA: TGTGCCAGCAGCCTACTAGGGGGTAGGGCTGAAGCTTTCTTT. This encodes CASSLLGGRAEAFF.

The rearrangement joins TRBV10-3 to TRBJ1-5, with 7 bases fitting TRBD1. Germline V gene lookup returns CDR1 ENHRY and CDR2 SYGVKD. CDR3 length: 18 residues. After removal of 2 bases from V and 4 bases from J, the junction contained 14 bases not matched to a gene. CDR3 nucleotides: TGTGCCATCAGTGAGGGATTCAAACGGGACAGAAAAAATCAGCCCCAGCATTTT. Translated: CAISEGFKRDRKNQPQHF.

This clone was recorded a few times. The chain has TRBV19 and TRBJ1-1; D uncertain. The germline gives CDR1 LNHDA, CDR2 SQIVND (reference sequence). The CDR3 totals 13 residues. V was trimmed by 5 bases and J by 3 bases, leaving 10 bases between them. The CDR3 here is CASSSTADTEAFF. The CDR3 coding sequence is TGTGCCAGTAGTTCTACAGCGGACACTGAAGCTTTCTTT.

V and J are TRBV7-9 and TRBJ2-1; D perhaps matches TRBD1 (6 bases). CDR1 and CDR2 (germline): SEHNR, FQNEAQ (reference sequence). V was cut by 6 bases and J by 10 bases, with 13 bases left in between. This CDR3 comprises 12 residues. The CDR3 protein is CASRPQGSEQFF. The CDR3 region has the DNA TGTGCCAGCAGACCTCAGGGGAGCGAGCAGTTCTTC.